The subject of this entry is one T cell receptor (beta chain). The sample comes from a study of OX40 agonist ivuxolimab in advanced cancers. Method: immunoSEQ multiplex PCR; TCRdb's copy keeps in-frame clones and lacks some. The repertoire has tens of thousands of clones, around 83% of them found once; the top ten carry around 0.77%. The sequence came from an adult with an advanced solid tumor such as melanoma, head and neck, liver or kidney cancer. Sequenced material: CD4+ or CD8+ T cells sorted from blood, taken in a trial of the OX40 agonist ivuxolimab.

The CDR3: CASSGPGYAGELFF. CDR3 bases: TGTGCCAGCAGCGGTCCGGGGTACGCCGGGGAGCTGTTTTTT. The chain couples TRBV11-3 to TRBJ2-2, with D possibly TRBD2 on 5 matching bases. The length of the CDR3 is 14 residues. Trimming removed 5 bases from V and 6 bases from J, with 13 bases in between. In germline, CDR1 is SGHNT, CDR2 YENEEA.